The entry below describes one TCR beta chain. The PCR ran on 60 Vbeta and 13 Jbeta primers. The repertoire was sequenced with immunoSEQ multiplex PCR; TCRdb's copy has only in-frame clones and lacks some. This table holds more than 95,000 clones, nearly 80% found once. These data are taken from a study of cytomegalovirus exposure and HLA in healthy donors. The CDR3 runs 17 residues. V lost 4 bases to trimming and J lost 5 bases, with 24 bases between them. The germline CDR1 and CDR2 sequences are SGHDT and YYEEEE. Sample: PBMCs. The source of this sequence is a woman aged 40 to 50 in good health and CMV-seronegative. The chain couples TRBV5-6 to TRBJ1-2, with a tentative D call TRBD1 (5 bases). CDR3 DNA sequence: TGTGCCAGCAGCGCCCCTTGGTTAGGGGCGGGGGGGTATGGCTACACCTTC. Translated: CASSAPWLGAGGYGYTF.